These 18 T cell receptor beta chains came from one sample sequenced in a study of cytomegalovirus exposure and HLA in healthy donors. The PCR employed 60 Vbeta primers together with 13 Jbeta primers. Profiling relied on immunoSEQ multiplex PCR, and the TCRdb table lists in-frame clones only, not all of them. The table has some 150,000 clones, roughly 82% seen once; the top ten hold around 11%. Sequenced: PBMCs. These receptors originate from a middle-aged man in good health and CMV-seropositive.

V usage is TRBV6-6 and J usage is TRBJ2-3; a possible D gene is TRBD2 (5 bases). Germline V lookup: CDR1 MNHNY, CDR2 SVGAGI (reference sequence). Trimming stripped 5 bases from V and 4 bases from J, with 16 bases between. CDR3 length equals 15 residues. CDR3: CASSHARGNADTQYF. The CDR3 DNA follows: TGTGCCAGCAGTCACGCTCGGGGTAACGCAGATACGCAGTATTTT.

V usage is TRBV11-2 and J usage is TRBJ2-5; the match to TRBD2 covers 8 bases. The CDR3 loop spans 15 amino acids. Germline values: CDR1 SGHAT, CDR2 FQNNGV. Unmatched junction bases numbered 7, after V lost 5 bases and J lost 2 bases. CDR3 loop: CASSQGQRGQETQYF. In nucleotides, the CDR3 is TGTGCCAGCAGCCAGGGGCAGCGGGGGCAAGAGACCCAGTACTTC.

This chain joins TRBV6-6 and TRBJ2-5; 7 nucleotides align to TRBD1. The J call may not be correct, given that the DNA end is closer to TRBJ2-7. Germline lookup yields CDR1 MNHNY and CDR2 SVGAGI (reference sequence). The CDR3 loop spans 13 amino acids. DNA of the CDR3: TGTGCCAGCACCCAGGGACAGACCTACGAGCAGTACTTC. Translated, it gives CASTQGQTYEQYF.

The chain joins TRBV5-6 to TRBJ1-2, with 10 nucleotides matching TRBD1. V was clipped by 4 bases and J by 9 bases; unmatched bases: 6. CDR1 and CDR2 (germline): SGHDT, YYEEEE. The CDR3 runs 13 residues. CDR3 sequence reads: CASSHGQGGSYTF. The CDR3 DNA follows: TGTGCCAGCAGCCACGGACAGGGGGGGAGCTACACCTTC.

The chain combines TRBV7-2 with TRBJ2-5; a possible D gene is TRBD2 (7 bases). Germline V gene sequence: CDR1 SGHTA, CDR2 FQGNSA. This CDR3 spans 14 amino acids. V lost 8 bases and J 5 bases, leaving 18 bases between the germline ends. This CDR3 is CASQGAGARETQYF. CDR3 nucleotide sequence: TGTGCCAGCCAAGGGGCGGGGGCGCGGGAGACCCAGTACTTC.

The rearrangement uses TRBV19 and TRBJ2-7, with a possible D match to TRBD1 (5 bases). Germline loops: CDR1 LNHDA, CDR2 SQIVND (reference sequence). V was clipped by 4 bases and J by 2 bases, with 6 bases between them. This CDR3 spans 12 amino acids. In nucleotides, the CDR3 is TGTGCCAGTAGTAGGGGCGCCTACGAGCAGTACTTC. Residues: CASSRGAYEQYF. Full variable domain (missing parts from reference TRBV19 and TRBJ2-7): DGGITQSPKYLFRKEGQNVTLSCEQNLNHDAMYWYRQDPGQGLRLIYYSQIVNDFQKGDIAEGYSVSREKKESFPLTVTSAQKNPTAFYLCASSRGAYEQYFGPGTRLTVT.

V and J are TRBV7-2 and TRBJ2-7, with D tentatively TRBD1 (5 bases). In germline, CDR1 is SGHTA, CDR2 FQGNSA. There are 16 residues in the CDR3. V lost 4 bases and J lost 0, with 16 bases in between. The CDR3 region is CASSYGRTPSSYEQYF. CDR3 DNA: TGTGCCAGCAGCTACGGGCGGACACCTAGCTCCTACGAGCAGTACTTC.

On this clone: Other DNA sequences in this specimen translate into the identical CDR3. CDR3 region: CASSRDSAGELFF. The DNA of the CDR3 is TGTGCCAGCAGTCGAGACAGTGCCGGGGAGCTGTTTTTT. This sequence joins TRBV5-4 and TRBJ2-2; D may be TRBD1 (5 bases). The V end was cut by 5 bases, the J end by 6 bases, with 11 bases between. Germline lookup yields CDR1 SGHNT and CDR2 YYREEE (reference sequence). CDR3 size: 13 residues.

This clone appeared a few times. This sequence joins TRBV19 and TRBJ1-1; 7 nucleotides align to TRBD1. Germline trimming cut 4 bases from V and 5 bases from J; bases unmatched to any gene: 7. The CDR3 is made up of 14 amino acids. Germline values: CDR1 LNHDA, CDR2 SQIVND (reference sequence). CDR3: CASSKRQGVTEAFF. The CDR3 region has the DNA TGTGCCAGTAGTAAGAGGCAGGGGGTGACTGAAGCTTTCTTT.

This clone has only a few counts. This chain uses TRBV9 with TRBJ2-7, with 8 bases matching TRBD1. V lost 2 bases to trimming and J lost 1 base; unmatched junction nucleotides: 5. The germline V gene encodes CDR1 SGDLS and CDR2 YYNGEE. The CDR3 sequence is 15 residues long. CDR3 bases: TGTGCCAGCAGCGTGAGACAGGGGACTTCCTACGAGCAGTACTTC. The encoded protein is CASSVRQGTSYEQYF.

This clone was detected only once. The V call is TRBV9, the J call TRBJ1-5; TRBD1 matches 9 bases. Germline V gene data show CDR1 as SGDLS and CDR2 as YYNGEE. With 3 bases clipped from V and 2 bases from J, the junction kept 3 bases outside the gene matches. This CDR3 is built from 15 residues. The CDR3, as DNA: TGTGCCAGCAGCGGACAGGGGGATGGCAATCAGCCCCAGCATTTT. It specifies CASSGQGDGNQPQHF.

This clone was seen a single time. The chain uses TRBV5-6 and TRBJ2-5, with 7 bases that match TRBD1. Germline CDR1 is SGHDT and CDR2 is YYEEEE. Trimming took 3 bases from V and 4 from J; bases not matched to a gene: 12. The CDR3 loop spans 16 amino acids. CDR3 coding DNA: TGTGCCAGCAGCTGGGGACAGTTGGCCGGGCGAGAGACCCAGTACTTC. It encodes CASSWGQLAGRETQYF.

The chain links TRBV15 to TRBJ2-5, with 9 positions matching TRBD1. V lost 4 bases and J lost 2; bases outside the gene matches: 8. The CDR3 sequence is 16 residues long. Germline V gives CDR1 LNHNV, CDR2 YYDKDF (reference sequence). The chain's CDR3 is CATSIPTGGNQETQYF. CDR3 sequence (DNA): TGTGCCACCAGCATCCCGACAGGGGGTAATCAAGAGACCCAGTACTTC.

V is TRBV6-1 and J is TRBJ2-7; no clear D gene. Germline values: CDR1 MNHNS, CDR2 SASEGT. The CDR3 runs 13 residues. Trimming shortened V by 0 bases and J by 5 bases, and 8 bases separated the two germline ends. CDR3 nucleotide sequence: TGTGCCAGCAGTGAAGCGACCCGGGACGAGCAGTACTTC. This translates into CASSEATRDEQYF.

This clone appeared a few times. V usage is TRBV9 and J usage is TRBJ2-1, with 8 nucleotides matching TRBD1. The CDR3 loop spans 15 amino acids. Germline loops: CDR1 SGDLS, CDR2 YYNGEE. Trimming took 6 bases from V and 7 from J; bases not matched to a gene: 12. The CDR3: CASTAGGMGGNEQFF. CDR3 bases: TGTGCCAGCACCGCAGGGGGCATGGGCGGGAATGAGCAGTTCTTC.

The V call is TRBV7-2, the J call TRBJ2-3; 7 positions match TRBD2. After removal of 2 bases from V and 10 bases from J, the junction contained 12 bases not matched to a gene. The CDR3 totals 15 residues. CDR1 is SGHTA, CDR2 FQGNSA, per germline. In nucleotides, the CDR3 is TGTGCCAGCAGCTTAACCCCCGCAGCGGGGCAAGCGCAGTATTTT. It encodes CASSLTPAAGQAQYF.

This chain links TRBV6-5 with TRBJ1-1; 7 bases align to TRBD1. The CDR3 extends over 15 amino acids. J lost 0 bases, V lost 5 bases, and 6 bases had no gene match. Germline CDR1 MNHEY, CDR2 SVGAGI. CDR3 loop: CASSRTGQLNTEAFF. Written as DNA, the CDR3 is TGTGCCAGCAGTCGGACGGGACAGCTGAACACTGAAGCTTTCTTT.

The chain recombines TRBV6-5 with TRBJ1-4; TRBD1 is a possible D gene (6 bases). V was clipped by 2 bases and J by 8 bases, with 12 bases between them. Germline-derived CDR1 and CDR2 are MNHEY and SVGAGI. This CDR3 is built from 14 residues. The chain's CDR3 is CASSYMGAGEKLFF. The CDR3 bases are TGTGCCAGCAGTTACATGGGGGCAGGGGAAAAACTGTTTTTT.